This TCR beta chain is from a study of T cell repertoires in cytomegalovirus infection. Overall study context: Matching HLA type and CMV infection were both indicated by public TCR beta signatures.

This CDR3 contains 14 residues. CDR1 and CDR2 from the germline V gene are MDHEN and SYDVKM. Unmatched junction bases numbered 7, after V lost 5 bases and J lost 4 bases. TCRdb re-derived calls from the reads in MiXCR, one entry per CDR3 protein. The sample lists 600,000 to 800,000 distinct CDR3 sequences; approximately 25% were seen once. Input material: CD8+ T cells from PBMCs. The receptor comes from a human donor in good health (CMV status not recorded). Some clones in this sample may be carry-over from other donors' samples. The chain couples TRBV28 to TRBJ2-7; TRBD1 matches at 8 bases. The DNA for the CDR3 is TGTGCCAGCAGTCCCACGGACAGGGCGTACGAGCAGTACGTC. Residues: CASSPTDRAYEQYV.